The following is a T cell receptor beta chain sequence with its context. Its antigen is still unknown. The data were taken from a study of shared clonotypes between healthy human individuals. Study-level information: Three plates each covered CD4 naive and memory; CD8 naive two, CD8 memory one.

CD45RA-negative memory and CD45RA+ naive subsets were split from the CD4+ cells. Findings of the study overall: Estimated clonotype richness was generally higher in naive than memory subsets.

Assay runs were performed at deep level. The data were produced by immunoSEQ multiplex PCR, yet TCRdb's version contains in-frame clones alone and is incomplete. Of under 200,000 clones in the sample, approximately 95% were seen once. The TCR comes from a woman aged 25-40 years in good health. Sequences were obtained from naive CD4+ T cells sorted from blood. Stated subset: CD45RA+ positively selected.

This CDR3 is CASSTRGPGNTIYF. The CDR3 DNA reads as TGTGCCAGCTCTACCAGGGGGCCCGGAAACACCATATATTTT. This rearrangement joins TRBV18 to TRBJ1-3; 8 bases line up with TRBD1. After removal of 6 bases from V and 4 bases from J, the junction contained 5 bases not matched to a gene. CDR3 length: 14 residues. Germline lookup yields CDR1 KGHSH and CDR2 LQKENI.